A selection of T cell receptor beta chains follows, all from one sample in a study of cytomegalovirus exposure and HLA in healthy donors. TCRdb's table, derived via immunoSEQ multiplex PCR, lists solely in-frame clones and lacks some. This table has over 85,000 clones, 60% to 80% appearing once. The source material was PBMCs. The receptors stem from a female donor in good health and CMV-seronegative. Both conserved end residues are part of each CDR3. A D gene is named only where the DNA matches it firmly. Where a row states a size, it is once, few, many or the class of an expanded clone; other rows omit it.

>TRBJ2-7|TRBV30|-|-
CAWTHPGGSSYEQYF
TGTGCCTGGACACATCCTGGGGGGAGCTCCTACGAGCAGTACTTC
>TRBJ1-2|TRBV28|-|-
CASSRGTNYGYTF
TGTGCCAGCAGTAGGGGCACTAACTATGGCTACACCTTC
>TRBJ2-1|TRBV6-5|TRBD1|once
CASSYSGQGRNEQFF
TGTGCCAGCAGTTACTCTGGACAGGGGAGGAATGAGCAGTTCTTC
>TRBJ1-5|TRBV7-2|-|few
CASSPRDTGYSNQPQHF
TGTGCCAGCAGCCCGAGGGACACGGGCTATAGCAATCAGCCCCAGCATTTT
>TRBJ1-2|TRBV6-5|-|-
CASSSFSNYGYTF
TGTGCCAGCAGCTCCTTTTCTAACTATGGCTACACCTTC
>TRBJ2-7|TRBV7-9|-|-
CAYGDYEQYF
TGTGCCTACGGGGACTACGAGCAGTACTTC
>TRBJ2-7|TRBV18|-|-
CASSPRGYEQYF
TGTGCCAGCTCACCCCGAGGTTACGAGCAGTACTTC
>TRBJ2-7|TRBV10-3|-|-
CAIPLSQSRGFYEQYF
TGTGCCATCCCCCTTAGCCAGTCCCGGGGATTCTACGAGCAGTACTTC
>TRBJ2-2|TRBV5-1|TRBD1|-
CASSTRTGTDTGELFF
TGCGCCAGCAGCACAAGGACAGGGACGGACACCGGGGAGCTGTTTTTT
>TRBJ1-5|TRBV6-1|-|-
CASSEDPYPQPQHF
TGTGCCAGCAGTGAAGACCCCTACCCCCAGCCCCAGCATTTT
>TRBJ1-2|TRBV20-1|TRBD1|-
CSAMTGGGYTF
TGCAGTGCGATGACAGGGGGCGGCTACACCTTC
>TRBJ2-7|TRBV19|-|-
CASKAGRSYEQYF
TGTGCCAGTAAGGCGGGGCGCTCCTACGAGCAGTACTTC
>TRBJ2-7|TRBV28|TRBD1|-
CASSLYDRGYEQYF
TGTGCCAGCAGTTTATATGACAGGGGATACGAGCAGTACTTC
>TRBJ2-5|TRBV5-1|TRBD2|-
CASSSGLAGGYGETQYF
TGCGCCAGCAGCTCCGGACTAGCGGGGGGTTACGGAGAGACCCAGTACTTC
>TRBJ2-7|TRBV10-3|TRBD2|-
CAISLAGLSYEQYF
TGTGCCATCTCTCTAGCGGGGCTCTCCTACGAGCAGTACTTC
>TRBJ2-2|TRBV7-8|-|-
CASSPGLSQAANTGELFF
TGTGCCAGCAGCCCTGGCTTATCACAGGCCGCGAACACCGGGGAGCTGTTTTTT
>TRBJ2-5|TRBV5-1|-|-
CASSLGIASGVRETQYF
TGCGCCAGCAGCTTGGGGATCGCCTCCGGCGTCAGGGAGACCCAGTACTTC
>TRBJ2-1|TRBV7-8|TRBD2|few
CASVMGTFTSGSSREQFF
TGTGCCAGCGTTATGGGGACGTTTACTAGCGGGAGTTCCCGTGAGCAGTTCTTC
>TRBJ1-2|TRBV29-1|TRBD1|-
CSVEATGERGYTF
TGCAGCGTTGAAGCGACAGGGGAAAGGGGCTACACCTTC
>TRBJ1-2|TRBV7-9|-|-
CASSLNRVLTDGYTF
TGTGCCAGCAGCTTAAACAGGGTATTAACGGATGGCTACACCTTC
>TRBJ1-3|TRBV9|-|few
CASSVGVPGGPRNTIYF
TGTGCCAGCAGCGTAGGAGTTCCGGGGGGGCCGAGGAACACCATATATTTT
>TRBJ2-7|TRBV2|-|few
CASSEGRESYEQYF
TGTGCCAGCAGCGAGGGTCGAGAATCCTACGAGCAGTACTTC
>TRBJ2-1|TRBV5-4|TRBD2|-
CASSWDLAGGANEQFF
TGTGCCAGCAGCTGGGACCTAGCGGGGGGTGCCAATGAGCAGTTCTTC